This T cell receptor (beta chain) was observed in a study of shared clonotypes between healthy human individuals. Looking at the study overall: Each donor's CD8 memory used one plate, CD8 naive two, each CD4 subset three. Study findings and constraints: Shared clonotypes: about 5% naive CD4, roughly 3.8% naive CD8, 2.3% memory CD4, around 0.4% memory CD8.

The germline V gene encodes CDR1 MGHRA and CDR2 YSYEKL. This CDR3 has 17 residues. V lost 0 bases to trimming and J lost 3 bases; unmatched junction nucleotides: 6. TCRdb's table, derived via immunoSEQ multiplex PCR, lists solely in-frame clones and lacks some. The sample contains over a million clones, around 97% of which appear only once. Note on this clone: Its specificity is not known.

Caucasian adults living in Nashville, Tennessee, provided all samples. CD4+ cells were split into CD45RA+ naive and CD45RA-negative memory subsets. This clonotype was sampled from a man aged 25-40 years in good health. The chain recombines TRBV4-1 with TRBJ1-5, with 9 nucleotides matching TRBD1. Source material: naive CD4+ T cells sorted from blood. Subset of the sample: CD45RA+ positively selected. This CDR3 reads CASSQDPGQGFNQPQHF. The CDR3 region has the DNA TGCGCCAGCAGCCAAGATCCGGGACAGGGCTTCAATCAGCCCCAGCATTTT.